This entry is about one T cell receptor (beta chain). The sample originates from a study of T cell responses to AZD1222 COVID-19 vaccine. The method was immunoSEQ multiplex PCR; TCRdb's version includes in-frame clones alone and lacks a portion of them. Of some 100,000 clones listed, approximately 90% were seen once; the top ten hold 22%. Material: peripheral blood, obtained on day 0 of AZD1222 vaccination. This TCR came from an adult in good health.

Here the CDR3 DNA reads TGTGCCACCAGTGATGGGGGTAGTTATGGGAATGAGCAGTTCTTC. It translates to CATSDGGSYGNEQFF. The V and J genes are TRBV24-1 and TRBJ2-1, with D perhaps assigned TRBD1 or TRBD2 (5 bases each). In germline, CDR1 is KGHDR, CDR2 SFDVKD. The ends were cut back, 3 bases at V and 7 bases at J, with 15 bases in the middle. CDR3 size: 15 residues.